This TCR beta chain was identified during a study of regulatory T cells in long-lasting Graves disease. Study-wide results and caveats: The number of shared public clonotypes was higher in persistent patients (more than 2,500) than new patients (just over 950). Thyroid tissue went unstudied; only peripheral blood was examined.

Sample time point: persistent/refractory GD, antithyroid drugs over 5 years with positive TRAb. PBMC RNA served as the TCR library source. An endocrinology unit in Xi'an, China, supplied the patients. Building of the TCR beta libraries involved iRepertoire HTBI primers and Arm-PCR of CDR3 regions. Under the authors' procedure: Across all samples, approximately 64 TRBV segments and 14 TRBJ segments were identified. In TCRdb, the multiplex PCR reads were re-called with MiXCR into one record per CDR3 protein. Clone size and V and J calls follow TCRdb, not the original study. The table lists hundreds of thousands of distinct CDR3 sequences, roughly a fifth of them singletons, with just under 30% in the top ten. This clonotype came up many times. Its specificity is unknown. This specimen was peripheral blood mononuclear cells (PBMCs), taken when the disease was refractory, from a patient treated with antithyroid drugs. The sequence came from a female donor with Graves disease.

This CDR3 reads CASSLYPGASGTGLRGYTF. The CDR3 DNA reads TGTGCCAGCAGTTTATACCCCGGGGCCTCCGGGACAGGGCTTCGGGGCTACACCTTC. The chain carries TRBV28 and TRBJ1-2; 9 nucleotides align to TRBD1. CDR3 length: 19 residues. Germline CDR1 is MDHEN and CDR2 is SYDVKM. The V gene end was trimmed by 1 base and the J gene end by 8 bases; junction bases not matched to a gene: 20.